This entry lists 14 T cell receptor beta chains sequenced from one sample in a study of cytotoxic CD8 clonotypes in ibrutinib-treated CLL. Clones were sequenced by immunoSEQ multiplex PCR, and TCRdb holds only the in-frame ones, with some missing. The table shows 11,000 to 15,000 clones, with approximately 52% occurring only once. The sequencing here drew on PBMCs, taken at a roughly 25-month disease-progression time point, from a patient treated with ibrutinib. The receptors come from a human donor with chronic lymphocytic leukemia.

The sample holds a few counts of this clone. The chain combines TRBV9 with TRBJ2-3; 7 bases align to TRBD2. V lost 0 bases and J lost 7; bases outside the gene matches: 5. The germline gives CDR1 SGDLS, CDR2 YYNGEE. There are 14 residues in the CDR3. In nucleotides, the CDR3 is TGTGCCAGCAGCGTAGCACTAGCGTCGAATACGCAGTATTTT. Residues: CASSVALASNTQYF. Full variable domain (missing parts from reference TRBV9 and TRBJ2-3): DSGVTQTPKHLITATGQRVTLRCSPRSGDLSVYWYQQSLDQGLQFLIQYYNGEERAKGNILERFSAQQFPDLHSELNLSSLELGDSALYFCASSVALASNTQYFGPGTRLTVL.

V and J are TRBV11-2 and TRBJ2-5, with TRBD2 matching 9 bases. The J segment lost 4 bases and the V segment lost 0 bases, leaving 6 bases of the junction unmatched. The CDR3 loop spans 16 amino acids. The germline gives CDR1 SGHAT, CDR2 FQNNGV. CDR3 sequence (DNA): TGTGCCAGCAGCTTAGAGCCGGGACTAGCACCAGAGACCCAGTACTTC. Residues: CASSLEPGLAPETQYF.

The chain is built from TRBV29-1 and TRBJ2-3, with D perhaps matching TRBD1 or TRBD2 (7 bases each). From germline, CDR1 is SQVTM and CDR2 ANQGSEA. V was pared by 7 bases and J by 3 bases, with 14 bases between. The CDR3 has 13 residues. The CDR3 nucleotides read TGCAGCGGAAACAGGGGAGGGACAGATACGCAGTATTTT. This gives the protein CSGNRGGTDTQYF.

This clone was counted between two and nine times. In DNA form, the CDR3 reads TGTGCCAGCAGCCCCTTCAGCCCCTTAGTGGGGGAGCAGTACTTC. Translation gives CASSPFSPLVGEQYF. The rearrangement uses TRBV27 and TRBJ2-7; D remains unclear. This CDR3 is built from 15 residues. V gave up 6 bases and J gave up 7 bases, with 22 bases separating them. CDR1 is MNHEY, CDR2 SMNVEV, per germline (reference sequence).

The chain links TRBV7-6 to TRBJ1-2; D not resolved. V was pared by 1 base and J by 8 bases, with 14 bases between. This CDR3 spans 14 amino acids. Germline V gene data show CDR1 as SGHVS and CDR2 as FNYEAQ. CDR3 bases: TGTGCCAGCAGCTTAGAGGGCAGTGGATGGGGCTACACCTTC. This gives the protein CASSLEGSGWGYTF.

This clone was detected only a few times. J is TRBJ1-2 and V is TRBV19; the D is unclear. Trimming cost V 3 bases and J 6 bases, with 17 bases left between them. CDR1 is LNHDA and CDR2 is SQIVND in the germline V gene (reference sequence). The CDR3 covers 15 residues. CDR3 in amino acids: CASSINKGEGDGYTF. In DNA form, the CDR3 reads TGTGCCAGTAGTATTAACAAGGGAGAAGGAGATGGCTACACCTTC.

The chain combines TRBV29-1 with TRBJ1-2, with D uncertain. The V end was cut by 7 bases, the J end by 0 bases, with 6 bases between. The CDR3 sequence is 11 residues long. Germline CDR1 reads SQVTM; CDR2 reads ANQGSEA. This CDR3 reads CSAPANYGYTF. The DNA for the CDR3 is TGCAGCGCCCCAGCTAACTATGGCTACACCTTC.

This clone was seen a few times. V usage is TRBV2 and J usage is TRBJ1-5, with D possibly matching TRBD1 (6 bases). CDR3 length equals 14 residues. With 4 bases removed from V and 5 bases from J, the gap between germline ends came to 12 bases. The germline V gene has CDR1 SNHLY and CDR2 FYNNEI. CDR3 amino acids: CASSVQGSHQPQHF. CDR3 DNA: TGTGCCAGCAGTGTCCAGGGGTCGCATCAGCCCCAGCATTTT.

This clone was seen more than once but under ten times. The rearrangement links TRBV19 to TRBJ1-2; 8 bases are a match to TRBD1. The CDR3 is 12 residues long. With 7 bases clipped from V and 7 bases from J, the junction kept 5 bases outside the gene matches. Germline-derived CDR1 and CDR2 are LNHDA and SQIVND (reference sequence). The CDR3 bases are TGTGCCAGTACCCCGACAGGGGTTGGCTACACCTTC. Translated, it gives CASTPTGVGYTF.

This sequence joins TRBV5-4 and TRBJ2-4; the D gene is possibly TRBD2 (7 bases). The CDR3 is 18 amino acids. CDR1 is SGHNT and CDR2 is YYREEE in the germline V gene (reference sequence). V was pared by 4 bases and J by 0 bases, with 20 bases between. The CDR3 reads CASSTFEGGPPAKNIQYF. The CDR3 nucleotides read TGTGCCAGCAGCACATTCGAGGGGGGGCCCCCAGCCAAAAACATTCAGTACTTC.

This CDR3 reads CASSIGGAEVPQHF. In nucleotides, the CDR3 is TGTGCCAGCAGCATCGGGGGCGCAGAGGTGCCCCAGCATTTT. The genes are TRBV5-5 and TRBJ1-5; a weak D match, TRBD1 (6 bases). This CDR3 has 14 residues. V lost 4 bases and J 9 bases, leaving 17 bases between the germline ends. Germline V gene sequence: CDR1 SGHKS, CDR2 YYEKEE (reference sequence).

J is TRBJ1-4 and V is TRBV7-9, with D tentatively TRBD1 (6 bases). The CDR3 runs 15 residues. Deletions cut 2 bases from V and 7 bases from J, with 14 bases between. Germline-derived CDR1 and CDR2 are SEHNR and FQNEAQ (reference sequence). The CDR3 reads CASSLWSGESEKLFF. The CDR3 DNA reads TGTGCCAGCAGCTTATGGTCAGGGGAAAGTGAAAAACTGTTTTTT.

The V gene is TRBV12-5, the J gene TRBJ1-5; D unclear. V was trimmed by 1 base and J by 0 bases, leaving 10 bases between them. CDR3 length equals 16 residues. Looked up from germline, CDR1 is LGHNT and CDR2 is FRNRAP. DNA for the CDR3: TGTGCTAGTGGTTTGGGAGAATCTCATAGCAATCAGCCCCAGCATTTT. Encoded protein: CASGLGESHSNQPQHF.

This clone was seen only a few times. The V and J genes are TRBV25-1 and TRBJ2-1; TRBD2 is a possible D gene (5 bases). The V end was cut by 6 bases, the J end by 12 bases, with 15 bases between. The CDR3 covers 12 residues. CDR1 and CDR2 (germline): MGHDK, SYGVNS. DNA of the CDR3: TGTGCCAGCAGACGGGGTGAGGGATCGCAGTTCTTC. It specifies CASRRGEGSQFF.